Described below is a single TCR beta chain sequence and its context. Its antigen is not known. Through a sample-barcoded 5' primer and a J-beta primer mix, a second PCR was run for roughly 7 to 12 cycles. MiXCR, run by TCRdb on the 5' RACE reads, gives a single entry per CDR3 protein. The table has hundreds of thousands of distinct CDR3 sequences, 20% to 25% seen once. The data belong to a study of blood T cells in healthy people across ages. Looked up from germline, CDR1 is SGHTA and CDR2 is FQGNSA. This CDR3 is 13 amino acids long. Deletions cut 2 bases from V and 3 bases from J, with 8 bases between. Findings of the study overall: Long-lived and aged donors differed, with more naive CD4+ cells and higher diversity in the long-lived. Naive T cell percentage by flow cytometry tracked strongly with beta diversity.

A further study also used this sample, focusing on T cells of mothers and their children. That source adds: Six children, together with their three healthy Caucasian mothers, made up the donors. cDNA was synthesized from all extracted RNA at roughly 1.6 ug per reaction.

Sequences were obtained from blood. The V call is TRBV7-2, the J call TRBJ2-7; D not resolved. This TCR derives from a boy aged 10-17 years in good health. CDR3 bases: TGTGCCAGCAGCTTAATCCCGGGCTACGAGCAGTACTTC. Amino acid sequence: CASSLIPGYEQYF.